This is a list of T cell receptor beta chains from one sample in a study of glioma-infiltrating T cells. TCRdb re-called the multiplex PCR reads with MiXCR, one entry per CDR3 protein. The sample records approximately 89,000 distinct CDR3 sequences, about 23% being singletons. The sequenced sample consisted of glioma tissue, nonneoplastic brain tissue, or PBMCs (not recorded which). The receptors were gathered from a human donor with low-grade glioma or glioblastoma, undergoing nonglioma brain surgery, or in good health (not recorded which). Each CDR3 is given with its conserved first and last residue. The D gene is left open where the match is weak. Part of the rows lack a size; the others show once, few, many or a class for expanded clones.

d_call,j_call,clone_size,v_call,cdr3_nt,cdr3_aa
TRBD1,TRBJ1-1,few,TRBV12-3/TRBV12-4,TGTGCCAGCAGTCTAGGGACAGGCGGTACTGAAGCTTTCTTT,CASSLGTGGTEAFF
TRBD1,TRBJ1-2,many,TRBV5-1,TGCGCCAGCAGCGGGGCGCCGGGGACAGTCCAGTTGCCCTATGGCTACACCTTC,CASSGAPGTVQLPYGYTF
-,TRBJ1-5,many,TRBV20-1,TGCAGTGCTAGAGAAGTGGGGGCCAGCAATCAGCCCCAGCATTTT,CSAREVGASNQPQHF
TRBD1,TRBJ1-2,-,TRBV12-3/TRBV12-4,TGTGCCAGCAGTTCATCGTCCCGGGACAGGGCCTATGGCTACACCTTC,CASSSSSRDRAYGYTF
-,TRBJ2-1,many,TRBV3-1,TGTGCCAGCAGCCAAGAGCGGTCGCAGTTCTTC,CASSQERSQFF
-,TRBJ1-2,-,TRBV6-2/TRBV6-3,TGTGCCAGCAGGGTTAACGTCGATGGCTACACCTTC,CASRVNVDGYTF
-,TRBJ1-1,many,TRBV2,TGTGCCAGCAGTGACTCCCAGGCTGGGAACACTGAAGCTTTCTTT,CASSDSQAGNTEAFF
-,TRBJ2-5,many,TRBV20-1,TGCAGTGCTAGAGGGCTGAGGGGGGTCCAAGAGACCCAGTACTTC,CSARGLRGVQETQYF
-,TRBJ1-2,few,TRBV18,TGTGCCAGCTCACCTGAATATTCTCTCGGTCACTATGGCTACACCTTC,CASSPEYSLGHYGYTF
TRBD1,TRBJ2-2,few,TRBV12-3/TRBV12-4,TGTGCCAGCAGCCCTAGACAGGGCCTGTATTCCGGGGAGCTGTTTTTT,CASSPRQGLYSGELFF
-,TRBJ1-2,-,TRBV14,TGTGACAGCAGCCAAGATGATTTGAGAGGTCGACCGCATGGCTACACCTTC,CDSSQDDLRGRPHGYTF
-,TRBJ2-3,once,TRBV20-1,TGCAGTGCGAGGAGTCGGGCGGGACCACGGGATACGCAGTATTTT,CSARSRAGPRDTQYF
TRBD2,TRBJ2-2,-,TRBV19,TGTGCCAGTAGTCCCGGGACTAGTGGCGCCGGGGAGCTGCTTTTT,CASSPGTSGAGELLF
TRBD2,TRBJ2-2,few,TRBV7-7,TGTGCCAGCAGCTTAACGGGGGGGAACACCGGGGAGCTGTTTTTT,CASSLTGGNTGELFF
-,TRBJ2-7,many,TRBV20-1,TGCGCAGTGCGAACGTCAGGCCGAGGGGCCTACGAGCAGTACTTC,CAVRTSGRGAYEQYF
TRBD2,TRBJ2-1,many,TRBV24-1,TGTGCCACCAGTGACCCCAATAGCGGGGGAAGCTCCTACAATGAGCAGTTCTTC,CATSDPNSGGSSYNEQFF
-,TRBJ2-7,many,TRBV6-1,TGTGCCAGCGGACCACGGGCCTACTACGAGCAGTACTTC,CASGPRAYYEQYF
-,TRBJ2-2,many,TRBV2,TGTGCCAGCAGTGCCCGTTGGACCGGGGAGCTGTTTTTT,CASSARWTGELFF
TRBD2,TRBJ2-3,many,TRBV7-8,TGTGCCAGCAGCTTAACCAGGACTAGCGGGGGAGATACGCAGTATTTT,CASSLTRTSGGDTQYF
-,TRBJ1-1,many,TRBV4-1,TGCGCCAGCAGCCAAGATGGGCAGCCAAACACTGAAGCTTTCTTT,CASSQDGQPNTEAFF
-,TRBJ2-7,many,TRBV18,TGTGCCAGCTCACCACCGAATAACCGGGGGTTCGAGCAGTACTTC,CASSPPNNRGFEQYF
TRBD2,TRBJ2-3,many,TRBV10-2,TGCGCCAGCAGTCTCACCCGGGGGGGCGCGGGCACAGATACGCAGTATTTT,CASSLTRGGAGTDTQYF
TRBD2,TRBJ2-5,many,TRBV20-1,TGCAGTGCTAGAGATCTAGCGGGAGTTAAAGAGACCCAGTACTTC,CSARDLAGVKETQYF
-,TRBJ1-5,-,TRBV10-2,TGCGCCAGCGGCCGGGACCGGGGCAATCAGCCCCAGCATTTT,CASGRDRGNQPQHF
-,TRBJ2-2,many,TRBV20-1,TGCAGTGCACAGAGAAGCGAAAACACCGGGGAGCTGTTTTTT,CSAQRSENTGELFF
TRBD1,TRBJ1-5,-,TRBV20-1,TGCAGTGCGATAAGACAGGGGAGAGGGCAGCCCCAGCATTTT,CSAIRQGRGQPQHF
TRBD1,TRBJ1-1,-,TRBV2,TGTGCCAACCGGGACAGGGAAGCGAACACTGAGGCTTTCTTT,CANRDREANTEAFF
-,TRBJ2-3,-,TRBV25-1,TGTGCCAGCAGTGCGGCGACGGGGAGGAGGACGGAGAAGAAGTATTTT,CASSAATGRRTEKKYF